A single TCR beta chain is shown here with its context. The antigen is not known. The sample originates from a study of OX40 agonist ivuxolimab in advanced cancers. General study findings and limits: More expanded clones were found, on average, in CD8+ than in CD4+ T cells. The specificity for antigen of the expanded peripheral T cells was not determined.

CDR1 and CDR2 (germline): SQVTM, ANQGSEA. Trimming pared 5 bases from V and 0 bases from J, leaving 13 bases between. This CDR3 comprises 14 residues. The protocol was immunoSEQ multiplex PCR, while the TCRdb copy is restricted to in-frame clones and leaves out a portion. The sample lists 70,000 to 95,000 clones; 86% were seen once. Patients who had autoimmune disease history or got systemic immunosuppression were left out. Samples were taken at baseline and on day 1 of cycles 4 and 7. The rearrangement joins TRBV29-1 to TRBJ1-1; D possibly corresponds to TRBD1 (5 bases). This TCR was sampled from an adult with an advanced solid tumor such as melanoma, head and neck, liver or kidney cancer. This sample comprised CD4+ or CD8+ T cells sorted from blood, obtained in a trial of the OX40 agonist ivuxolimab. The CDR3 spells CSVLSGPMNTEAFF. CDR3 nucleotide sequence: TGCAGCGTTCTATCGGGACCGATGAACACTGAAGCTTTCTTT.